This T cell receptor (beta chain) was captured by sequencing in a study of shared clonotypes between healthy human individuals. Genomic DNA from each subset was divided evenly over several immunoSEQ plates. TCRdb keeps only in-frame clones here, not all; method: immunoSEQ multiplex PCR. The data show a few million clones, 93% seen once. This clone was observed once. Sequencing was done on a sample of naive CD4+ T cells from PBMCs. Subset in this sample: CD45RA+ positively selected. This receptor was taken from a man in his late teens or twenties in good health. Some clones in this sample may be carry-over from other donors' samples.

Here the CDR3 reads CASSQDPRLNTEAFF. The CDR3 DNA is TGCGCCAGCAGCCAAGATCCCAGACTGAACACTGAAGCTTTCTTT. V is TRBV4-3 and J is TRBJ1-1; D ambiguous. The CDR3 runs to 15 residues. Germline V gives CDR1 LGHNA, CDR2 YSLEER. V shed 0 bases and J shed 0 bases, with 8 bases lying between them.